The 11 T cell receptor beta chains reported below all come from one sample, sequenced in a study of blood T cell repertoires in COVID-19. Profiled with immunoSEQ multiplex PCR; TCRdb holds only in-frame clones, not every one. Of around 200,000 clones listed, 80% are singletons. The sequenced sample consisted of peripheral blood. Source of these receptors: a woman between 65 and 79 years old with acute or convalescent COVID-19.

The V and J genes are TRBV7-2 and TRBJ2-1, with 12 bases matching TRBD2. V lost 5 bases and J lost 9; bases outside the gene matches: 11. The length of the CDR3 is 16 residues. The germline CDR1 and CDR2 sequences are SGHTA and FQGNSA. CDR3 protein: CASSRSLAGGEGEQFF. For the CDR3, the DNA is TGTGCCAGCAGCCGCTCCCTAGCGGGAGGGGAGGGTGAGCAGTTCTTC.

DNA of the CDR3: TGTGCCAGCAGCCCCTCCGGGACAGTGGGCGAGCAGTACTTC. This encodes CASSPSGTVGEQYF. The chain uses TRBV6-6 and TRBJ2-7, with 7 nucleotides matching TRBD1. This CDR3 is built from 14 residues. J gave up 6 bases and V 6 bases, and 11 bases lay outside the gene matches. Germline assignment: CDR1 MNHNY and CDR2 SVGAGI (reference sequence).

The chain links TRBV5-6 to TRBJ1-1; D gene unclear. The V end was cut by 1 base, the J end by 1 base, with 11 bases between. The CDR3 sequence is 15 residues long. The germline gives CDR1 SGHDT, CDR2 YYEEEE. The CDR3, as DNA: TGTGCCAGCAGCTTGCCCTCGACACAGAACACTGAAGCTTTCTTT. It translates to CASSLPSTQNTEAFF. Using reference TRBV5-6 and TRBJ1-1 for the parts outside the CDR3, the full variable domain is DAGVTQSPTHLIKTRGQQVTLRCSPKSGHDTVSWYQQALGQGPQFIFQYYEEEERQRGNFPDRFSGHQFPNYSSELNVNALLLGDSALYLCASSLPSTQNTEAFFGQGTRLTVV.

The chain has TRBV5-1 and TRBJ2-3; D is unclear. CDR3 length equals 12 residues. CDR1 SGHRS and CDR2 YFSETQ come from the germline V gene. Trimming stripped 4 bases from V and 2 bases from J, with 5 bases between. The DNA for the CDR3 is TGCGCCAGCAGCCCAAACACAGATACGCAGTATTTT. Translated: CASSPNTDTQYF.

This rearrangement joins TRBV6-5 to TRBJ2-5; weak D call: TRBD1 (6 bases). CDR1 MNHEY and CDR2 SVGAGI come from the germline V gene. This CDR3 is built from 13 residues. V lost 6 bases and J lost 3, with 11 bases in between. This CDR3 reads CASSRDIEETQYF. The CDR3 nucleotides read TGTGCCAGCAGCCGGGACATAGAAGAGACCCAGTACTTC.

The V call is TRBV12-3 or TRBV12-4, the J call TRBJ1-1; TRBD1 agrees at 8 bases. The V gene end was trimmed by 0 bases and the J gene end by 12 bases; junction bases not matched to a gene: 6. The CDR3 runs 13 residues. This CDR3 reads CASSLAPDRVTFF. The CDR3 DNA sequence: TGTGCCAGCAGTTTAGCGCCGGACAGGGTAACTTTCTTT.

The chain couples TRBV7-2 to TRBJ2-7; 8 bases agree with TRBD2. CDR1 SGHTA and CDR2 FQGNSA come from the germline V gene. The CDR3 consists of 15 residues. Trimming cost V 5 bases and J 2 bases; bases outside gene matches: 8. The CDR3 loop reads CASSPGGVGTYEQYF. The CDR3 DNA is TGTGCCAGCAGCCCGGGGGGGGTCGGAACCTACGAGCAGTACTTC.

This chain joins TRBV7-3 and TRBJ2-7; D may be TRBD1 (6 bases). This CDR3 region has 13 residues. Deletions cut 2 bases from V and 3 bases from J, with 8 bases between. In germline, CDR1 is SGHTA, CDR2 FQGTGA. In DNA, the CDR3 is TGTGCCAGCAGCTTAGACAGGATCTACGAGCAGTACTTC. This gives the protein CASSLDRIYEQYF.

This chain uses TRBV18 with TRBJ2-3, with 9 nucleotides matching TRBD2. V lost 3 bases to trimming and J lost 7 bases; unmatched junction nucleotides: 11. CDR3 size: 16 residues. Germline CDR1 KGHSH, CDR2 LQKENI. In DNA, the CDR3 is TGTGCCAGCTCACCGAGTAGCGGGAGAGGAGGAAATACGCAGTATTTT. The encoded protein is CASSPSSGRGGNTQYF.

The genes are TRBV4-2 and TRBJ2-2, with 12 bases lining up with TRBD2. CDR1 LGHNA and CDR2 YNFKEQ come from the germline V gene. The CDR3 runs to 18 residues. Losses at the gene ends were 0 bases for V and 6 bases for J; bases not matched to a gene: 8. CDR3 nucleotides: TGTGCCAGCAGCCAAGATGCGCTAGCGGGAGGGCTGGCCGGGGAGCTGTTTTTT. It codes for CASSQDALAGGLAGELFF.

This clone has only one observation. The chain is built from TRBV7-3 and TRBJ2-1, with a weak D call TRBD2 (6 bases). Germline CDR1 and CDR2: SGHTA and FQGTGA. The CDR3 is 14 residues long. Trimming took off 1 base at V and 6 bases at J, with 10 bases between the two ends. CDR3 protein: CASSLNPSANEQFF. DNA of the CDR3: TGTGCCAGCAGCTTAAACCCTAGCGCCAATGAGCAGTTCTTC.